This T cell receptor (beta chain) was recovered during a study of cytomegalovirus exposure and HLA in healthy donors. 13 Jbeta primers and 60 Vbeta primers were used for the PCR. TCRdb's table, derived via immunoSEQ multiplex PCR, lists solely in-frame clones and lacks some. The sample has tens of thousands of clones; the top ten hold 4.5%. Germline CDR1 and CDR2: SGHTA and FQGNSA. The CDR3 loop spans 12 amino acids. V was clipped by 5 bases and J by 3 bases, with 8 bases between them. The sequenced material came from PBMCs. The source is a woman aged 40-49 years in good health and CMV-seropositive. This chain links TRBV7-2 with TRBJ2-7, with D hard to call. DNA for the CDR3: TGTGCCAGCAGCCGGGTCAGCTACGAGCAGTACTTC. The encoded protein is CASSRVSYEQYF.